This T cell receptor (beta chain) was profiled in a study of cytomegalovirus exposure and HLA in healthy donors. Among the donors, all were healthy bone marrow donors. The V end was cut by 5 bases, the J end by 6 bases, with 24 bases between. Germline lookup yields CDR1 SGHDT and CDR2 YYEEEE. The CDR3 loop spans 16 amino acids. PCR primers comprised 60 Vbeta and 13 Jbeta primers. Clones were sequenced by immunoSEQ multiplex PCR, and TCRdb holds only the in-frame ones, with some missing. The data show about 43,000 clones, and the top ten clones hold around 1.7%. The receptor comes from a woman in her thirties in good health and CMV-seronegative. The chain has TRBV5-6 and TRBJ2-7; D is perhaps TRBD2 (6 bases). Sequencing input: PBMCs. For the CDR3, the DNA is TGTGCCAGCAGTTTCGGGGGTGGCAGGGTGTTGGTCGAGCAGTACTTC. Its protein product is CASSFGGGRVLVEQYF. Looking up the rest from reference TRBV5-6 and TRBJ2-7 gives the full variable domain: DAGVTQSPTHLIKTRGQQVTLRCSPKSGHDTVSWYQQALGQGPQFIFQYYEEEERQRGNFPDRFSGHQFPNYSSELNVNALLLGDSALYLCASSFGGGRVLVEQYFGPGTRLTVT.